Reported below is one T cell receptor beta chain. Here immunoSEQ multiplex PCR was the method, and the copy in TCRdb shows in-frame clones only, minus some. This repertoire shows around 50,000 clones, 93% found once; its top ten account for less than 5%. The data were taken from a study of T cell changes during pregnancy in multiple sclerosis. Germline V gene lookup returns CDR1 KGHSH and CDR2 LQKENI. The V and J ends lost 5 bases and 1 base, in that order; junction bases with no gene match: 10. The CDR3 extends over 17 amino acids. This chain joins TRBV18 and TRBJ1-1, with 10 bases identical to TRBD1. The sample in question was CD8+ T cells from peripheral blood mononuclear cells, obtained in the second trimester of pregnancy. This receptor was identified in a female donor with multiple sclerosis, enrolled in a pregnancy study. CDR3 amino acids: CASSAFRDRGANTEAFF. CDR3 nucleotides: TGTGCCAGCTCAGCCTTCCGGGACAGGGGCGCGAACACTGAAGCTTTCTTT.